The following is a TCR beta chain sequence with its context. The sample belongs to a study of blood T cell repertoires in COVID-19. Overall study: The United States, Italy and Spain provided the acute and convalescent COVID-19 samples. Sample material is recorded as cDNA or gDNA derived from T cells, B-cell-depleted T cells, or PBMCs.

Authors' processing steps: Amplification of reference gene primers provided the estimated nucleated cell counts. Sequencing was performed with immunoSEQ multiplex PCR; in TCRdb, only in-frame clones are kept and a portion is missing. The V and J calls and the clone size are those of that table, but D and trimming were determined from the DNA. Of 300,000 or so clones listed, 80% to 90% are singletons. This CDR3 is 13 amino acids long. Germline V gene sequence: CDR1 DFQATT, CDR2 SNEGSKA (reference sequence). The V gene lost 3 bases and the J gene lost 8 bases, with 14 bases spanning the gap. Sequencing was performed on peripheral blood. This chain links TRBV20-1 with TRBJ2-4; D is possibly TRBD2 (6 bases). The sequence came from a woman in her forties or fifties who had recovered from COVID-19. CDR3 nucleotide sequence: TGCAGTGCTAGTACGGAGGGTCAGGACATTCAGTACTTC. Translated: CSASTEGQDIQYF.